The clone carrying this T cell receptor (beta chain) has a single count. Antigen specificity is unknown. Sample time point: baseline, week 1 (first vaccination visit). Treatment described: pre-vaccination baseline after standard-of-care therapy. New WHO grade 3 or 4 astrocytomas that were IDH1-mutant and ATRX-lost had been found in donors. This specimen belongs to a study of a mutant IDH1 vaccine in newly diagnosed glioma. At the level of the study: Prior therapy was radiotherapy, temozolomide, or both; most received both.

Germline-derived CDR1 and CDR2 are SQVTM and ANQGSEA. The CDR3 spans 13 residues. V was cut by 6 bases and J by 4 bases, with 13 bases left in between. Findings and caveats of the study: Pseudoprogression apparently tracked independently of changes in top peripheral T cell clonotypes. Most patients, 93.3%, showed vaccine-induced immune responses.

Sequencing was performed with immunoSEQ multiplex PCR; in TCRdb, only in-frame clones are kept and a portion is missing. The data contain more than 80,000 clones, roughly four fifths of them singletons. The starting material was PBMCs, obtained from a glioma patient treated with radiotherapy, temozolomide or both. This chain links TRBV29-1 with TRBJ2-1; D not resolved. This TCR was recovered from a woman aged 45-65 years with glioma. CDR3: CSVGHSIYNEQFF. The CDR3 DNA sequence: TGCAGCGTGGGTCACAGCATATACAATGAGCAGTTCTTC.